This TCR beta chain was profiled in a study of graft-versus-host responses after intestinal transplantation. Sequencing was performed with immunoSEQ multiplex PCR; in TCRdb, only in-frame clones are kept and a portion is missing. The data contain roughly 50,000 clones, around 90% of them seen just once; the ten biggest clones take up almost 2.5%. The V and J ends lost 5 bases and 2 bases respectively, with 15 bases between them. Germline lookup yields CDR1 MNHEY and CDR2 SVGAGI. The CDR3 has 15 amino acids. Concerning this clone itself: Antigen specificity is unknown.

The rearrangement uses TRBV6-5 and TRBJ1-1; D call uncertain. Sequencing used unstimulated CD4+ T cells sorted from spleen or lymph node cells, obtained before transplant. This clonotype was obtained from a human donor who was the organ donor for an intestinal transplant. CDR3 sequence: CASSPRRRINTEAFF. The CDR3 DNA follows: TGTGCCAGCAGTCCCCGCCGGCGGATAAACACTGAAGCTTTCTTT.